This passage covers 11 T cell receptor beta chains from one sample sequenced in a study of T cell changes during pregnancy in multiple sclerosis. Clones were read by immunoSEQ multiplex PCR, and TCRdb kept only the in-frame ones, dropping some. The sample holds about 73,000 clones, 75% to 90% seen once. Sequences were derived from peripheral blood, sampled after pregnancy. Receptor source: a female donor in good health, enrolled as a control in a pregnancy study.

The chain carries TRBV5-4 and TRBJ2-7; the match to TRBD1 covers 7 bases. Per the germline V gene, CDR1 is SGHNT and CDR2 is YYREEE (reference sequence). The CDR3 loop spans 16 amino acids. Trimming at V came to 4 bases and at J to 2 bases, leaving 12 bases not matched to a gene. In DNA form, the CDR3 reads TGTGCCAGCAGCACACTCCGGGACAGCATAACCTACGAGCAGTACTTC. This translates into CASSTLRDSITYEQYF.

CDR3 sequence: CASSLDGGKGYTF. The CDR3 coding sequence is TGTGCCAGCAGCTTGGACGGGGGGAAAGGCTACACCTTC. The chain employs TRBV9 and TRBJ1-2, with D possibly being TRBD1 (5 bases). CDR1 SGDLS and CDR2 YYNGEE come from the germline V gene. The CDR3 contains 13 residues. The V and J ends lost 4 bases and 8 bases respectively, with 15 bases between them.

This sequence joins TRBV28 and TRBJ1-2; D may be TRBD1 (6 bases). Germline lookup yields CDR1 MDHEN and CDR2 SYDVKM. V was clipped by 1 base and J by 8 bases, with 14 bases between them. The CDR3 has 14 residues. The CDR3 region has the DNA TGTGCCAGCAGTTTATCCAGGGGTCTTGGCGGCTACACCTTC. Protein: CASSLSRGLGGYTF.

The V call is TRBV15, the J call TRBJ1-1; maybe TRBD1 (5 bases). CDR1 is LNHNV, CDR2 YYDKDF, per germline (reference sequence). The CDR3 extends over 14 amino acids. V lost 0 bases, J lost 3 bases, and 8 bases lay in between. The CDR3 DNA follows: TGTGCCACCAGCAGAGACAGGGAGGACACTGAAGCTTTCTTT. This codes for CATSRDREDTEAFF.

The rearrangement joins TRBV27 to TRBJ1-4, with 9 nucleotides matching TRBD1. The V and J ends lost 6 bases and 8 bases, in that order; junction bases with no gene match: 13. This CDR3 comprises 16 residues. The germline V gene has CDR1 MNHEY and CDR2 SMNVEV (reference sequence). The CDR3 spells CASRNSPGQGFEKLFF. The CDR3 DNA reads as TGTGCCAGCAGAAATTCCCCGGGACAGGGATTCGAAAAACTGTTTTTT. The full variable domain, in which reference TRBV27 and TRBJ1-4 provide the parts outside the CDR3, is EAQVTQNPRYLITVTGKKLTVTCSQNMNHEYMSWYRQDPGLGLRQIYYSMNVEVTDKGDVPEGYKVSRKEKRNFPLILESPSPNQTSLYFCASRNSPGQGFEKLFFGSGTQLSVL.

The chain recombines TRBV29-1 with TRBJ1-1, with D unresolved. The ends were cut back, 0 bases at V and 4 bases at J, with 12 bases in the middle. This CDR3 has 14 amino acids. Germline V gene lookup returns CDR1 SQVTM and CDR2 ANQGSEA. CDR3 sequence reads: CSVEDVPRGTEAFF. In DNA form, the CDR3 reads TGCAGCGTTGAAGATGTTCCGCGCGGCACTGAAGCTTTCTTT.

The V gene is TRBV25-1, the J gene TRBJ2-6; 7 bases fit TRBD1. J was trimmed by 4 bases and V by 0 bases; bases with no gene match: 6. The CDR3 has 17 amino acids. CDR1 is MGHDK, CDR2 SYGVNS, per germline. CDR3: CASSEYYRGSGANVLTF. DNA of the CDR3: TGTGCCAGCAGTGAATATTACAGGGGCTCCGGGGCCAACGTCCTGACTTTC.

The chain employs TRBV28 and TRBJ2-7; a possible D gene is TRBD2 (5 bases). Trimming left V 6 bases short and J 0 bases short, with 12 bases between. From germline, CDR1 is MDHEN and CDR2 SYDVKM. There are 14 residues in the CDR3. In DNA form, the CDR3 reads TGTGCCAGCAGACTAGGGAAGAGCTCCTACGAGCAGTACTTC. Encoded protein: CASRLGKSSYEQYF.

The J gene is TRBJ1-6, the V gene TRBV18; tentative D call: TRBD1 (5 bases). The CDR3 loop spans 15 amino acids. Germline values: CDR1 KGHSH, CDR2 LQKENI. Between the trimmed V and J ends, which lost 3 bases and 7 bases, there was a span of 13 bases. The CDR3 nucleotides are TGTGCCAGCTCACCCCCCGGCGGGGACAATTCACCCCTCCACTTT. Translation: CASSPPGGDNSPLHF.

This chain connects TRBV10-2 to TRBJ1-1; D uncertain. CDR3 length equals 12 residues. Looked up from germline, CDR1 is WSHSY and CDR2 is SAAADI. With 3 bases removed from V and 2 bases from J, the gap between germline ends came to 4 bases. The CDR3 DNA follows: TGCGCCAGCAGTGATTTAAACACTGAAGCTTTCTTT. This sequence encodes CASSDLNTEAFF.

This clone has just one count. The rearrangement uses TRBV5-1 and TRBJ2-3; 7 bases map to TRBD2. The CDR3 is 16 amino acids. V shed 0 bases and J 0 bases; nucleotides not matched to a gene: 4. Germline loops: CDR1 SGHRS, CDR2 YFSETQ. This chain's CDR3 is CASSLDLAVSTDTQYF. The CDR3 bases are TGCGCCAGCAGCTTGGACCTAGCGGTTAGCACAGATACGCAGTATTTT.